What follows are 7 T cell receptor beta chains derived from one specimen sequenced in a study of human T cells and chemical hapten exposure. TCRdb re-derived calls from the RACE reads in MiXCR, one entry per CDR3 protein. The sample carries tens of thousands of distinct CDR3 sequences, 9.5% to 13% recorded once. Described time point: pre-sensitization, week 0. Treatment noted: therapeutic diphenylcyclopropenone sensitization with weekly scalp DPC. The specimen comprised whole blood, sampled in connection with sensitization to the hapten diphenylcyclopropenone (DPC). These receptors were obtained from a woman in her forties or fifties with alopecia areata. Some clones in this sample may be carry-over from other donors' samples.

This clonotype was seen more than once but under ten times. The rearrangement links TRBV30 to TRBJ1-2, with D perhaps TRBD1 (5 bases). Germline CDR1 is GTSNPN and CDR2 is SVGIG (reference sequence). Trimming took 5 bases from V and 13 from J, leaving 23 bases between them. The CDR3 extends over 13 amino acids. In nucleotides, the CDR3 is TGTGCCTGGGTCAAGCGGGGCGAGCTCGCTGTCACCTTC. Protein product: CAWVKRGELAVTF.

The rearrangement uses TRBV2 and TRBJ2-2, with no clear D. CDR3 length equals 15 residues. Per germline, CDR1 SNHLY and CDR2 FYNNEI. Trimming cost V 4 bases and J 4 bases, with 13 bases left between them. DNA of the CDR3: TGTGCCAGCAGTGCGACCTCGGCGAGCACCGGGGAGCTGTTTTTT. Its protein is CASSATSASTGELFF. Full variable domain (rest looked up from reference TRBV2 and TRBJ2-2): EPEVTQTPSHQVTQMGQEVILRCVPISNHLYFYWYRQILGQKVEFLVSFYNNEISEKSEIFDDQFSVERPDGSNFTLKIRSTKLEDSAMYFCASSATSASTGELFFGEGSRLTVL.

This clonotype was found many times. V usage is TRBV6-5 and J usage is TRBJ2-3; D is uncertain. Deletions cut 5 bases from V and 2 bases from J, with 11 bases between. From germline, CDR1 is MNHEY and CDR2 SVGAGI. The CDR3 has 14 amino acids. The CDR3 coding sequence is TGTGCCAGCAGTCCCTGGACCTACACAGATACGCAGTATTTT. It is translated as CASSPWTYTDTQYF.

This clonotype occurred a few times. The chain links TRBV18 to TRBJ2-2; D perhaps matches TRBD2 (6 bases). Trimming cost V 6 bases and J 4 bases, with 12 bases left between them. In germline, CDR1 is KGHSH, CDR2 LQKENI. This CDR3 region has 14 residues. The CDR3 protein is CASSQRGSTGELFF. The CDR3 DNA is TGTGCCAGCTCGCAACGGGGGAGCACCGGGGAGCTGTTTTTT.

This clonotype was seen more than once but under ten times. The gene calls are TRBV7-9 and TRBJ1-2; 11 nucleotides agree with TRBD1. The CDR3 length is 16 residues. The germline V gene encodes CDR1 SEHNR and CDR2 FQNEAQ (reference sequence). With V trimmed by 2 bases and J by 3 bases, 5 bases remained unmatched. In DNA form, the CDR3 reads TGTGCCAGCAGCTTACTCCCGGGACAGGGGGACTATGGCTACACCTTC. This gives the protein CASSLLPGQGDYGYTF.

V and J are TRBV10-1 and TRBJ2-1, with TRBD2 matching 13 bases. Germline trimming cut 8 bases from V and 7 bases from J; bases unmatched to any gene: 11. The CDR3 is 16 amino acids. CDR1 WNHNN and CDR2 SYGVQD come from the germline V gene (reference sequence). The CDR3 sequence: CASGLGLAGATNEQFF. CDR3 bases: TGCGCCAGCGGCTTAGGACTAGCGGGAGCCACAAATGAGCAGTTCTTC.

This clonotype was observed at least ten times. The V call is TRBV12-3 or TRBV12-4, the J call TRBJ1-1, with no clear D. This CDR3 has 14 residues. The germline V and J ends were trimmed by 4 bases and 4 bases, with 13 bases remaining between them. The CDR3 DNA sequence: TGTGCCAGCAGTTCCGGGCCCCGGGGCACTGAAGCTTTCTTT. Protein: CASSSGPRGTEAFF.